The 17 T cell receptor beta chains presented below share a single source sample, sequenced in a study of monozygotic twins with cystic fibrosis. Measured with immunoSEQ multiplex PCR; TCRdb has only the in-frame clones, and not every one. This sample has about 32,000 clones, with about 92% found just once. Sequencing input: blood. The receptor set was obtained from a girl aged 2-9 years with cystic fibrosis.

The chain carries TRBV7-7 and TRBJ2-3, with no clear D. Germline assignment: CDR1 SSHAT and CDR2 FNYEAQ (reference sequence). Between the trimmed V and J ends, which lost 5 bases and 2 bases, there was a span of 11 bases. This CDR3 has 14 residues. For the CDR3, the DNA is TGTGCCAGCAGCCCTATAACCTCCACAGATACGCAGTATTTT. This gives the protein CASSPITSTDTQYF.

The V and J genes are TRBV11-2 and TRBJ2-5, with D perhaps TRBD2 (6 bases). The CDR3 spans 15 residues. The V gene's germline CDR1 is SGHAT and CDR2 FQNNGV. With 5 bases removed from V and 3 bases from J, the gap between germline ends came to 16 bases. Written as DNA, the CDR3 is TGTGCCAGCAGCGAGAGCGGGTCTAGTAAAGAGACCCAGTACTTC. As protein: CASSESGSSKETQYF.

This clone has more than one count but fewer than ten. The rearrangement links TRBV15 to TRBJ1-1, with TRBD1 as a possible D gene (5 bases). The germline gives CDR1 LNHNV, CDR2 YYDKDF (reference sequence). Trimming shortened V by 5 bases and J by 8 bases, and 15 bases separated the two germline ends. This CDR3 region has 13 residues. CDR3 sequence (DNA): TGTGCCACCAGCCAAGGGGCCTGGGGCGAAGCTTTCTTT. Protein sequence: CATSQGAWGEAFF.

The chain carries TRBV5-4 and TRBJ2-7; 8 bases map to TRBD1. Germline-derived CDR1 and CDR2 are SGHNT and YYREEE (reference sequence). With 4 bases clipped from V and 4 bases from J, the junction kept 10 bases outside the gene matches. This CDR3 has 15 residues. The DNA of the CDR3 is TGTGCCAGCAGCCCTCGGACAGGGCGGACTTACGAGCAGTACTTC. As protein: CASSPRTGRTYEQYF. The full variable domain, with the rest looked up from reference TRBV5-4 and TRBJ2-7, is ETGVTQSPTHLIKTRGQQVTLRCSSQSGHNTVSWYQQALGQGPQFIFQYYREEENGRGNFPPRFSGLQFPNYSSELNVNALELDDSALYLCASSPRTGRTYEQYFGPGTRLTVT.

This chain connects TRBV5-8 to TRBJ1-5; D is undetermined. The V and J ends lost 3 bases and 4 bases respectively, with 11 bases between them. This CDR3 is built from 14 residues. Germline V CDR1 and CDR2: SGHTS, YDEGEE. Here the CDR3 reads CASSSGSENQPQHF. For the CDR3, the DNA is TGTGCCAGCAGCTCCGGGTCGGAGAATCAGCCCCAGCATTTT.

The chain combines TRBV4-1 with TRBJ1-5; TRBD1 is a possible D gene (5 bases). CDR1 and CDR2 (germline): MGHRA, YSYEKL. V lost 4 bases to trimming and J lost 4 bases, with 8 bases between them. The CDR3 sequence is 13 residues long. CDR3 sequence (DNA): TGCGCCAGCAGCCCGACAGAGAATCAGCCCCAGCATTTT. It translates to CASSPTENQPQHF.

Written as DNA, the CDR3 is TGTGCCAGCAGTGAAGTTGAGCCGTATCAGCCCCAGCATTTT. This codes for CASSEVEPYQPQHF. The gene calls are TRBV6-1 and TRBJ1-5; no clear D gene. The CDR3 consists of 14 residues. Germline values: CDR1 MNHNS, CDR2 SASEGT. V lost 1 base and J 5 bases, leaving 9 bases between the germline ends.

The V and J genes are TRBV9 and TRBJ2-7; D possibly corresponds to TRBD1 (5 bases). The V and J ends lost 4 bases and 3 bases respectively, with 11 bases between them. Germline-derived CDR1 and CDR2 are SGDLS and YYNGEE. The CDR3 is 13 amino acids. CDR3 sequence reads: CASSRTPFYEQYF. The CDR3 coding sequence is TGTGCCAGCAGCCGGACACCTTTCTACGAGCAGTACTTC.

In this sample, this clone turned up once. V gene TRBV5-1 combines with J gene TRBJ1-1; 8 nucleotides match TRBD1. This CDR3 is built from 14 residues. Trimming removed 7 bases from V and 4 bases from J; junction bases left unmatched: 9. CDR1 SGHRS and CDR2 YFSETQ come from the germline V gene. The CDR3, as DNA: TGCGCCAGCGGAGAGGCAGGGGGCTCCACTGAAGCTTTCTTT. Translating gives CASGEAGGSTEAFF. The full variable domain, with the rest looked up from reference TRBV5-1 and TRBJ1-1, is KAGVTQTPRYLIKTRGQQVTLSCSPISGHRSVSWYQQTPGQGLQFLFEYFSETQRNKGNFPGRFSGRQFSNSRSEMNVSTLELGDSALYLCASGEAGGSTEAFFGQGTRLTVV.

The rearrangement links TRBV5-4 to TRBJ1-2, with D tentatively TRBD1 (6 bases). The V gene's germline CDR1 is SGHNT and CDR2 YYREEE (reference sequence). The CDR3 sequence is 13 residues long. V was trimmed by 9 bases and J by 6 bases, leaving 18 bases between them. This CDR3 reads CATDRSPTDGYTF. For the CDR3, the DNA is TGTGCCACCGACAGGTCACCAACTGATGGCTACACCTTC. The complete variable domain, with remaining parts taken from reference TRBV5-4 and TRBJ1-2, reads ETGVTQSPTHLIKTRGQQVTLRCSSQSGHNTVSWYQQALGQGPQFIFQYYREEENGRGNFPPRFSGLQFPNYSSELNVNALELDDSALYLCATDRSPTDGYTFGSGTRLTVV.

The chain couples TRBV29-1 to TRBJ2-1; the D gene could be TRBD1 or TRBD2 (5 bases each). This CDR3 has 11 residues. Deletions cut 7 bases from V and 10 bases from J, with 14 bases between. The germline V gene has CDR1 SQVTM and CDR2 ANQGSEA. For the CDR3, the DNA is TGCAGCGCACTAAATGGGGGAGAGCAGTTCTTC. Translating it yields CSALNGGEQFF.

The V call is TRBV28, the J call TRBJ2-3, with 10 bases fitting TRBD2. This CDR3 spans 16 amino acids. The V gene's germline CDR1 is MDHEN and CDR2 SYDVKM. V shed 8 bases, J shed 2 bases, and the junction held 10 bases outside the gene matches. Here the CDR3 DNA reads TGTGCCAGCGGCCCTATAGCGGGAGGTTTCACAGATACGCAGTATTTT. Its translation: CASGPIAGGFTDTQYF.

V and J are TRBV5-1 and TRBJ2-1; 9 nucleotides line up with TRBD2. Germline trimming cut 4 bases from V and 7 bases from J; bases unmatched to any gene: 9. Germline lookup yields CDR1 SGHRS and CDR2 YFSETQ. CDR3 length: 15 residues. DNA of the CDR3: TGCGCCAGCAGCGCCGGGACTAGCCAGAGAAATGAGCAGTTCTTC. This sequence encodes CASSAGTSQRNEQFF.

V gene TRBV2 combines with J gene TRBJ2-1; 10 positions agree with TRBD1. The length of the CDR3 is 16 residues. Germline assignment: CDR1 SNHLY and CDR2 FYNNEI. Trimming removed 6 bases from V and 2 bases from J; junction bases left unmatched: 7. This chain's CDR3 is CASRGGQGSTYNEQFF. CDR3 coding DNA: TGTGCCAGCAGAGGGGGACAGGGGTCGACCTACAATGAGCAGTTCTTC.

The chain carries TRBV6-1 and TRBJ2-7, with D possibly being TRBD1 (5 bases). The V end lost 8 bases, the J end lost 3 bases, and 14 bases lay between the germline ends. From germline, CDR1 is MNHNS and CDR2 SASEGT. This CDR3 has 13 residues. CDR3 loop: CASEQARVYEQYF. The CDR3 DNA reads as TGTGCCAGCGAGCAAGCCAGGGTCTACGAGCAGTACTTC.

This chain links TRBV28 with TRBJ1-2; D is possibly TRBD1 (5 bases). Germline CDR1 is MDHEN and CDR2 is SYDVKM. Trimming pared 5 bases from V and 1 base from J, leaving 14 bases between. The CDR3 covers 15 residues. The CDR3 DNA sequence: TGTGCCAGCAGTGACCGGGACCCATATAACTATGGCTACACCTTC. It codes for CASSDRDPYNYGYTF.

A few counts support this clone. The CDR3 nucleotides are TGTGCCAGCAGTGAATACCGGGGTGAGACAGATACGCAGTATTTT. It translates to CASSEYRGETDTQYF. This chain joins TRBV6-1 and TRBJ2-3; D is possibly TRBD2 (5 bases). V lost 2 bases, J lost 3 bases, and 12 bases lay in between. Germline V gene lookup returns CDR1 MNHNS and CDR2 SASEGT. The CDR3 is made up of 15 amino acids.